The rows below give T cell receptor beta chains drawn from one sample of a study of regulatory T cells in long-lasting Graves disease. TCRdb processed the multiplex PCR reads anew with MiXCR; each CDR3 protein has one entry. The data contain 360,000 or so distinct CDR3 sequences, around 15% of them singletons. The sample also formed part of further work on T cells in Graves' hyperthyroidism and ophthalmopathy.

The sample in question was peripheral blood mononuclear cells (PBMCs), obtained at new diagnosis, from a patient treated with antithyroid drugs. The origin of the receptors is a woman younger than 30 with Graves disease. CDR3s include the opening cysteine and the closing phenylalanine or tryptophan. The D gene is left open where the match is weak. Expanded clones get a size class; other rows say once, few or many, or leave the size out.

V gene: TRBV20-1
D gene: NA
clone size: few
J gene: TRBJ2-2
CDR3 protein: CSAREMTGELFF
CDR3 DNA: TGCAGTGCTAGAGAAATGACCGGGGAGCTGTTTTTT

V gene: TRBV18
D gene: NA
clone size: few
J gene: TRBJ2-2
CDR3 protein: CASSRGAGQRYTGELFF
CDR3 DNA: TGTGCCAGCTCACGGGGTGCGGGACAGAGATACACCGGGGAGCTGTTTTTT

V gene: TRBV19
D gene: TRBD2
clone size: NA
J gene: TRBJ2-4
CDR3 protein: CASSVTSGNGIQYF
CDR3 DNA: TGTGCCAGTAGTGTGACTAGCGGGAACGGCATTCAGTACTTC

V gene: TRBV6-2/TRBV6-3
D gene: TRBD1
clone size: many
J gene: TRBJ2-7
CDR3 protein: CASSYSSPLPFGQGAYEQYF
CDR3 DNA: TGTGCCAGCAGTTACTCCTCCCCCCTCCCCTTTGGACAGGGGGCTTACGAGCAGTACTTC

V gene: TRBV28
D gene: NA
clone size: few
J gene: TRBJ2-1
CDR3 protein: CAGSAGSSYNEQFF
CDR3 DNA: TGTGCCGGCTCTGCCGGCAGCTCCTACAATGAGCAGTTCTTC

V gene: TRBV27
D gene: NA
clone size: many
J gene: TRBJ2-1
CDR3 protein: CASSLPGLNNEQFF
CDR3 DNA: TGTGCCAGCAGCCTCCCGGGACTTAACAATGAGCAGTTCTTC

V gene: TRBV29-1
D gene: NA
clone size: many
J gene: TRBJ2-7
CDR3 protein: CSFGDSIYEQYF
CDR3 DNA: TGCAGCTTCGGTGACAGCATCTACGAGCAGTACTTC

V gene: TRBV20-1
D gene: NA
clone size: many
J gene: TRBJ2-1
CDR3 protein: CSAAARSSYNEQFF
CDR3 DNA: TGCAGTGCCGCGGCACGGAGCTCCTACAATGAGCAGTTCTTC

V gene: TRBV7-9
D gene: NA
clone size: NA
J gene: TRBJ1-1
CDR3 protein: CASSFSAEAFF
CDR3 DNA: TGTGCCAGCAGCTTTTCCGCGGAAGCTTTCTTT

V gene: TRBV5-1
D gene: TRBD1
clone size: many
J gene: TRBJ2-7
CDR3 protein: CASSGVPTGRRSYEQYF
CDR3 DNA: TGCGCCAGCAGCGGCGTCCCGACAGGGCGTCGCTCCTACGAGCAGTACTTC

V gene: TRBV30
D gene: NA
clone size: medium-sized
J gene: TRBJ1-1
CDR3 protein: CAWRRIFRGEWTEAFF
CDR3 DNA: TGTGCCTGGAGGAGGATTTTTAGGGGGGAATGGACTGAAGCTTTCTTT

V gene: TRBV30
D gene: TRBD2
clone size: many
J gene: TRBJ2-1
CDR3 protein: CAWTYSGSSYNEQFF
CDR3 DNA: TGTGCCTGGACCTATAGCGGGAGCTCCTACAATGAGCAGTTCTTC

V gene: TRBV20-1
D gene: TRBD2
clone size: many
J gene: TRBJ2-3
CDR3 protein: CSARAPSGETDTQYF
CDR3 DNA: TGCAGTGCTAGAGCCCCTAGCGGGGAAACAGATACGCAGTATTTT

V gene: TRBV11-2
D gene: NA
clone size: many
J gene: TRBJ2-1
CDR3 protein: CASSFGTNEQFF
CDR3 DNA: TGTGCCAGCAGCTTCGGCACGAATGAGCAGTTCTTC

V gene: TRBV6-5
D gene: NA
clone size: many
J gene: TRBJ1-1
CDR3 protein: CASSYRAEAFF
CDR3 DNA: TGTGCCAGCAGTTACCGCGCTGAAGCTTTCTTT

V gene: TRBV2
D gene: NA
clone size: many
J gene: TRBJ1-5
CDR3 protein: CASSDRGGDQPQHF
CDR3 DNA: TGTGCCAGCAGTGACAGGGGAGGCGATCAGCCCCAGCATTTT

V gene: TRBV7-9
D gene: TRBD1
clone size: NA
J gene: TRBJ2-3
CDR3 protein: CASSLQTGWSTDTQYF
CDR3 DNA: TGTGCCAGCAGCTTACAGACAGGGTGGAGCACAGATACGCAGTATTTT

V gene: TRBV20-1
D gene: TRBD1
clone size: many
J gene: TRBJ1-5
CDR3 protein: CSATSGTDYSNQPQHF
CDR3 DNA: TGCAGTGCTACCTCCGGGACAGATTATAGCAATCAGCCCCAGCATTTT

V gene: TRBV7-3
D gene: NA
clone size: many
J gene: TRBJ1-1
CDR3 protein: CASSFQGGTEAFF
CDR3 DNA: TGTGCCAGCAGCTTCCAGGGAGGCACTGAAGCTTTCTTT

V gene: TRBV27
D gene: NA
clone size: NA
J gene: TRBJ1-4
CDR3 protein: CASRPATNEKLFF
CDR3 DNA: TGTGCCAGCAGGCCTGCAACTAATGAAAAACTGTTTTTT

V gene: TRBV29-1
D gene: TRBD2
clone size: NA
J gene: TRBJ2-3
CDR3 protein: CSPGLVSDTQYF
CDR3 DNA: TGCAGCCCAGGACTAGTCTCGGATACGCAGTATTTT

V gene: TRBV6-2/TRBV6-3
D gene: TRBD2
clone size: NA
J gene: TRBJ2-1
CDR3 protein: CASSARLAGVVPEQFF
CDR3 DNA: TGTGCCAGCAGTGCGCGACTAGCGGGAGTAGTACCTGAGCAGTTCTTC

V gene: TRBV5-6
D gene: TRBD2
clone size: many
J gene: TRBJ2-3
CDR3 protein: CASSRTSGFTDTQYF
CDR3 DNA: TGTGCCAGCAGCCGGACTAGCGGGTTCACAGATACGCAGTATTTT

V gene: TRBV6-5
D gene: NA
clone size: many
J gene: TRBJ2-7
CDR3 protein: CASSYLGVEQYF
CDR3 DNA: TGTGCCAGCAGTTACTTAGGGGTAGAGCAGTACTTC

V gene: TRBV2
D gene: NA
clone size: many
J gene: TRBJ2-1
CDR3 protein: CASISSYNEQFF
CDR3 DNA: TGTGCCAGCATTAGCTCCTACAATGAGCAGTTCTTC

V gene: TRBV2
D gene: TRBD1
clone size: many
J gene: TRBJ2-1
CDR3 protein: CASEPGQGDWNEQFF
CDR3 DNA: TGTGCCAGCGAACCGGGACAGGGGGATTGGAATGAGCAGTTCTTC

V gene: TRBV5-1
D gene: NA
clone size: few
J gene: TRBJ1-3
CDR3 protein: CASSLGTGLGNTIYF
CDR3 DNA: TGCGCCAGCAGCTTAGGTACAGGGCTTGGAAACACCATATATTTT

V gene: TRBV2
D gene: TRBD2
clone size: many
J gene: TRBJ2-1
CDR3 protein: CASSERTSGSNEQFF
CDR3 DNA: TGTGCCAGCAGTGAAAGGACTAGCGGGAGTAATGAGCAGTTCTTC

V gene: TRBV7-6
D gene: TRBD2
clone size: few
J gene: TRBJ2-1
CDR3 protein: CASSFSIAGHNEQLF
CDR3 DNA: TGTGCCAGCAGTTTCTCTATAGCGGGTCACAATGAGCAGCTCTTC

V gene: TRBV30
D gene: TRBD1
clone size: many
J gene: TRBJ1-2
CDR3 protein: CAWTPGQGSGYTF
CDR3 DNA: TGTGCCTGGACCCCGGGACAGGGATCTGGCTACACCTTC

V gene: TRBV20-1
D gene: NA
clone size: many
J gene: TRBJ1-1
CDR3 protein: CSARDPGGNTEAFF
CDR3 DNA: TGCAGTGCTAGAGATCCGGGGGGGAACACTGAAGCTTTCTTT

V gene: TRBV7-2
D gene: NA
clone size: many
J gene: TRBJ2-1
CDR3 protein: CASSSSASSYNEQFF
CDR3 DNA: TGTGCCAGCAGCTCCTCGGCTAGCTCCTACAATGAGCAGTTCTTC

V gene: TRBV7-3
D gene: NA
clone size: many
J gene: TRBJ1-4
CDR3 protein: CASSRRQVGEKLFF
CDR3 DNA: TGTGCCAGCAGCCGTCGACAGGTGGGGGAAAAACTGTTTTTT

V gene: TRBV7-2
D gene: TRBD2
clone size: many
J gene: TRBJ2-7
CDR3 protein: CASSSTSGRGYEQYF
CDR3 DNA: TGTGCCAGCAGCTCGACTAGCGGGAGAGGATACGAGCAGTACTTC

V gene: TRBV18
D gene: TRBD1
clone size: NA
J gene: TRBJ2-1
CDR3 protein: CASSPQGANDEQFF
CDR3 DNA: TGTGCCAGCTCACCACAGGGGGCGAACGATGAGCAGTTCTTC

V gene: TRBV5-1
D gene: NA
clone size: many
J gene: TRBJ2-5
CDR3 protein: CASSLFPRTEYPQETQYF
CDR3 DNA: TGCGCCAGCAGCCTGTTCCCCCGGACAGAATACCCCCAAGAGACCCAGTACTTC

V gene: TRBV7-9
D gene: NA
clone size: NA
J gene: TRBJ2-2
CDR3 protein: CASSPHSVVANTGELFF
CDR3 DNA: TGTGCCAGCAGCCCCCATTCGGTGGTGGCGAACACCGGGGAGCTGTTTTTT

V gene: TRBV6-1
D gene: NA
clone size: once
J gene: TRBJ2-1
CDR3 protein: CASSETPKGGRSNEQFF
CDR3 DNA: TGTGCCAGCAGTGAAACCCCGAAGGGGGGGCGTAGCAATGAGCAGTTCTTC

V gene: TRBV3-1
D gene: NA
clone size: many
J gene: TRBJ2-3
CDR3 protein: CASSQVSGVSTDTQYF
CDR3 DNA: TGTGCCAGCAGCCAAGTCTCAGGGGTTTCCACAGATACGCAGTATTTT

V gene: TRBV6-1
D gene: TRBD1
clone size: many
J gene: TRBJ2-7
CDR3 protein: CASSERPTGGFHEQYF
CDR3 DNA: TGTGCCAGCAGTGAACGGCCGACAGGGGGTTTCCACGAGCAGTACTTC

V gene: TRBV6-5
D gene: TRBD1
clone size: many
J gene: TRBJ2-2
CDR3 protein: CASSYLGQGSTNTGELFF
CDR3 DNA: TGTGCCAGCAGTTACCTAGGACAGGGATCCACGAACACCGGGGAGCTGTTTTTT

V gene: TRBV18
D gene: NA
clone size: many
J gene: TRBJ1-1
CDR3 protein: CASSETTGNTEAFF
CDR3 DNA: TGTGCCAGCTCAGAAACCACGGGGAACACTGAAGCTTTCTTT

V gene: TRBV29-1
D gene: NA
clone size: NA
J gene: TRBJ2-5
CDR3 protein: CSVERRPGGQETQYF
CDR3 DNA: TGCAGCGTTGAGCGTCGTCCCGGTGGCCAAGAGACCCAGTACTTC

V gene: TRBV12-3/TRBV12-4
D gene: NA
clone size: many
J gene: TRBJ2-3
CDR3 protein: CASSRGGDTQYF
CDR3 DNA: TGTGCCAGCAGCAGGGGAGGGGATACGCAGTATTTT

V gene: TRBV6-1
D gene: NA
clone size: many
J gene: TRBJ1-2
CDR3 protein: CASSAPDSNYGYTF
CDR3 DNA: TGTGCCAGCAGTGCCCCGGACAGCAACTATGGCTACACCTTC

V gene: TRBV2
D gene: TRBD1
clone size: many
J gene: TRBJ1-5
CDR3 protein: CASRYQGADNQPQHF
CDR3 DNA: TGTGCCAGCAGGTATCAGGGGGCCGATAATCAGCCCCAGCATTTT

V gene: TRBV30
D gene: NA
clone size: many
J gene: TRBJ1-2
CDR3 protein: CAWKAANYGYTF
CDR3 DNA: TGTGCCTGGAAGGCAGCTAACTATGGCTACACCTTC

V gene: TRBV6-2/TRBV6-3
D gene: NA
clone size: many
J gene: TRBJ2-5
CDR3 protein: CASSPTFGRVQETQYF
CDR3 DNA: TGTGCCAGCAGTCCAACCTTTGGGCGGGTCCAAGAGACCCAGTACTTC

V gene: TRBV30
D gene: NA
clone size: many
J gene: TRBJ1-1
CDR3 protein: CAWSLSLNTEAFF
CDR3 DNA: TGTGCCTGGAGCCTTTCTCTGAACACTGAAGCTTTCTTT

V gene: TRBV7-9
D gene: NA
clone size: many
J gene: TRBJ1-1
CDR3 protein: CASSLVAGDPEAFF
CDR3 DNA: TGTGCCAGCAGCTTAGTGGCAGGGGATCCTGAAGCTTTCTTT

V gene: TRBV27
D gene: TRBD1
clone size: many
J gene: TRBJ2-1
CDR3 protein: CASKSAGQGSNEQFF
CDR3 DNA: TGTGCCAGCAAATCAGCAGGACAGGGGTCTAATGAGCAGTTCTTC

V gene: TRBV27
D gene: NA
clone size: NA
J gene: TRBJ1-1
CDR3 protein: CASKGLPMNTEAFF
CDR3 DNA: TGTGCCAGCAAAGGACTACCCATGAACACTGAAGCTTTCTTT

V gene: TRBV19
D gene: TRBD1
clone size: many
J gene: TRBJ1-1
CDR3 protein: CASSTDRATGGEAFF
CDR3 DNA: TGTGCCAGTAGTACGGACAGGGCTACAGGAGGAGAAGCTTTCTTT

V gene: TRBV28
D gene: NA
clone size: many
J gene: TRBJ2-1
CDR3 protein: CASFHGQSYNEQFF
CDR3 DNA: TGTGCCAGCTTTCACGGGCAGAGCTACAATGAGCAGTTCTTC